The entry below describes one T cell receptor (beta chain). What it recognizes is unknown. The data belong to a study of T cell responses to AZD1222 COVID-19 vaccine. Whole-study results and caveats: Spike-specific TCRs gained breadth and depth after people received two AZD1222 doses. Donors were mostly white British, more females; clonal diversity possibly underestimated. Nearly half of the spike-specific TCRs reportedly recognize variant regions that carry no mutations.

Clones were sequenced by immunoSEQ multiplex PCR, and TCRdb holds only the in-frame ones, with some missing. The sample has around 85,000 clones, approximately 87% seen once. Some second doses came at about 4 weeks and others at about 12 weeks; these were pooled. Trimming left V 2 bases short and J 6 bases short, with 10 bases between. Germline values: CDR1 MGHRA, CDR2 YSYEKL. This CDR3 is built from 13 residues. The V call is TRBV4-1, the J call TRBJ1-1, with D maybe TRBD1 (5 bases). Source: peripheral blood, taken 28 days after the second AZD1222 dose. This receptor was obtained from an adult who received the AZD1222 COVID-19 vaccine. The CDR3 DNA is TGCGCCAGCAGCCAACCAACAGGCGCTGAAGCTTTCTTT. This encodes CASSQPTGAEAFF.